This T cell receptor (beta chain) was found in a study of blood T cell repertoires in COVID-19. Here immunoSEQ multiplex PCR was the method, and the copy in TCRdb shows in-frame clones only, minus some. The sample yields just over 350,000 clones, roughly 90% seen once. This CDR3 has 13 amino acids. CDR1 SGHAT and CDR2 FQNNGV come from the germline V gene. The trim removed 9 bases at V and 7 bases at J, leaving 9 bases unmatched. This sequence joins TRBV11-2 and TRBJ2-1, with 7 bases fitting TRBD1. The sequenced sample was peripheral blood. This TCR derives from a woman aged 60-75 years with COVID-19, enrolled during active disease. The CDR3 loop reads CASTRGLFNEQFF. The DNA of the CDR3 is TGTGCCAGTACTAGGGGGCTTTTTAATGAGCAGTTCTTC.